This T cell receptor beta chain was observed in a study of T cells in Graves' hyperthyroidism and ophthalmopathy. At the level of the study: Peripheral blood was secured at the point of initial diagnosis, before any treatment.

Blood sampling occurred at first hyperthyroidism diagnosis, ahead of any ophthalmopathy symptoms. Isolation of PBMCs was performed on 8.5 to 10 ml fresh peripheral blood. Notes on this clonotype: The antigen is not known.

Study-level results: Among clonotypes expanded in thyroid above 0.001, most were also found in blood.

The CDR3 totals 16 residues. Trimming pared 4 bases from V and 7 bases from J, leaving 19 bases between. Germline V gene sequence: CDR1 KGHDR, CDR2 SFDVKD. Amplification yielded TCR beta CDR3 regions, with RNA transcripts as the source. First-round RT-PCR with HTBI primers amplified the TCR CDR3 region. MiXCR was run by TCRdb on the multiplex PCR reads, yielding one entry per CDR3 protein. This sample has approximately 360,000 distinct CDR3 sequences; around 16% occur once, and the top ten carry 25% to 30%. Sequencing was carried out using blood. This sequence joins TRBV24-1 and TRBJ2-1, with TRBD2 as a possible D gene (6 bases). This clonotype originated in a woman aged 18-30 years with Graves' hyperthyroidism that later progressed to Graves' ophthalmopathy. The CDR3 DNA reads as TGTGCCACCAGTGACTCTAGCGTCAGGGTTGTAAATGAGCAGTTCTTC. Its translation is CATSDSSVRVVNEQFF.